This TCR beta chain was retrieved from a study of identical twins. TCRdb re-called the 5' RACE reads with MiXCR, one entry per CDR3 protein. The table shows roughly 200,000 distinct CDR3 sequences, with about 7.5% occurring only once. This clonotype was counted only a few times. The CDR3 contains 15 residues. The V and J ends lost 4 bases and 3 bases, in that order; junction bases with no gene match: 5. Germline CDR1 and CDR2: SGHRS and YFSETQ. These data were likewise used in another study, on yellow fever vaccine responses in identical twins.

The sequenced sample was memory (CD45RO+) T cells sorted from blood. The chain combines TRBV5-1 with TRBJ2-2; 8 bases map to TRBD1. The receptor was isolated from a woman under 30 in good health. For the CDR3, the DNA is TGCGCCAGCAGCATGGACAGGGACTACACCGGGGAGCTGTTTTTT. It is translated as CASSMDRDYTGELFF.